Listed below are T cell receptor beta chains from one sample, sequenced in a study of OX40 agonist ivuxolimab in advanced cancers. Data came from immunoSEQ multiplex PCR; TCRdb stores just in-frame clones and leaves some out. The sample includes 35,000 to 45,000 clones, roughly 91% of them seen just once. The starting material was CD4+ or CD8+ T cells sorted from blood, obtained in a trial of the OX40 agonist ivuxolimab. These TCRs come from an adult with an advanced solid tumor such as melanoma, head and neck, liver or kidney cancer. The CDR3 runs from the conserved cysteine through the conserved F or W. The D gene is left open where the match is weak. Clone size is not always given. Where it is, it says once, few, many or a class for expanded clones.

>NA|NA|TRBV7-3|TRBJ1-3
TGTGCCAGCAGCTTAGACCCGTCCTCTGGAAACACCATATATTTT
CASSLDPSSGNTIYF
>NA|TRBD1|TRBV19|TRBJ1-5
TGTGCCAGTAGTATTTTTTACAGGGGGCATCAGCCCCAGCATTTT
CASSIFYRGHQPQHF
>NA|TRBD2|TRBV9|TRBJ2-2
TGTGCCAGCAGCGTAGCTAGCGGGGGAAACACCGGGGAGCTGTTTTTT
CASSVASGGNTGELFF
>NA|NA|TRBV5-1|TRBJ2-3
TGCGCCAGCAGCTTGGTGGTATCAGATACGCAGTATTTT
CASSLVVSDTQYF
>NA|TRBD2|TRBV27|TRBJ2-5
TGTGCCTCCGGCACGGGCCCCGGGAGGGAGACCCAGTACTTC
CASGTGPGRETQYF
>NA|NA|TRBV9|TRBJ2-7
TGTGCCAGCAGCGTAGCTGGGGACGAGCAGTACTTC
CASSVAGDEQYF
>NA|TRBD2|TRBV9|TRBJ2-3
TGTGCCAGCAGCGTAGTGGCGGGAGGACACACAGATACGCAGTATTTT
CASSVVAGGHTDTQYF
>few|NA|TRBV30|TRBJ1-1
TGTGCCTGGAGTGCCCTGAGGGGGGAGGACACTGAAGCTTTCTTT
CAWSALRGEDTEAFF
>few|TRBD1|TRBV28|TRBJ1-2
TGTGCCAGCAGGGATACAGGGGATTACGACACCTTC
CASRDTGDYDTF
>NA|NA|TRBV7-6|TRBJ2-1
TGTGCCAGCAGCTTAGGGGGGGACAGCTCCTACAATGAGCAGTTCTTC
CASSLGGDSSYNEQFF
>NA|NA|TRBV27|TRBJ2-7
TGTGCCAGCAGTTTATCGTCCGATTACGAGCAGTACTTC
CASSLSSDYEQYF
>NA|NA|TRBV7-8|TRBJ2-7
TGTGCCAGCAGCGGAGGTGACGGGTCATCCTACGAGCAGTACTTC
CASSGGDGSSYEQYF
>once|NA|TRBV28|TRBJ1-1
TGTGCCAGCAGGCTCGGGGGGTGGATCACTGAAGCTTTCTTT
CASRLGGWITEAFF
>NA|TRBD2|TRBV9|TRBJ2-1
TGTGCCAGCAGCCCGGGGGGAGGAGCTTACAATGAGCAGTTCTTC
CASSPGGGAYNEQFF
>NA|NA|TRBV19|TRBJ2-2
TGTGCCAGTAGTCCCAGGCTGTGGACCGGGGAGCTGTTTTTT
CASSPRLWTGELFF
>few|NA|TRBV11-2|TRBJ1-2
TGTGCCAGCAGCTTGGGGTCAGGGCTGTCTACTAACTATGGCTACACCTTC
CASSLGSGLSTNYGYTF
>NA|NA|TRBV7-6|TRBJ1-1
TGTGCCAGCAGCTCACCTCGGGGACCCGGAGACACTGAAGCTTTCTTT
CASSSPRGPGDTEAFF
>NA|TRBD2|TRBV5-6|TRBJ2-1
TGTGCCAGCAGCCCCCAAACTAGCGGGGGGCAGTTCTTC
CASSPQTSGGQFF
>NA|NA|TRBV4-1|TRBJ2-3
TGCGCCAGCAGCCAAGGGGGAGTGGAAAATACGCAGTATTTT
CASSQGGVENTQYF
>NA|NA|TRBV27|TRBJ1-5
TGTGCCAGCAGGCCTTATAGCAATCAGCCCCAGCATTTT
CASRPYSNQPQHF
>once|NA|TRBV28|TRBJ1-6
TGTGCCAGCAGTGATACTGATTCACCCCTCCACTTT
CASSDTDSPLHF
>NA|TRBD1|TRBV28|TRBJ1-2
TGTGCCAGCAGTTTGAGGGGGACAGGGGGCATGGGGTATGGCTACACCTTC
CASSLRGTGGMGYGYTF
>NA|TRBD1|TRBV9|TRBJ2-7
TGTGCCAGCAGCGCTGGGACAGCGCACGAGCAGTACTTC
CASSAGTAHEQYF
>NA|NA|TRBV6-5|TRBJ1-5
TGTGCCAGCAGTTACTCGGGAGGCAATCAGCCCCAGCATTTT
CASSYSGGNQPQHF
>NA|NA|TRBV7-9|TRBJ2-1
TGTGCCAGCAGTTACGAACCAGCCGGAAGCTCCTACAATGAGCAGTTCTTC
CASSYEPAGSSYNEQFF
>NA|NA|TRBV6-1|TRBJ1-4
TGTGCCAGCAGTGAGGTAGGGCGGCCTAATGAAAAACTGTTTTTT
CASSEVGRPNEKLFF
>NA|TRBD2|TRBV11-1|TRBJ2-5
TGTGCCAGCAGCTTAAGGCTAGCGGCACAAGAGACCCAGTACTTC
CASSLRLAAQETQYF
>NA|TRBD1|TRBV6-1|TRBJ1-4
TGTGCCAGCAGGGAAGGACAGGGGGCAAATACTAATGAAAAACTGTTTTTT
CASREGQGANTNEKLFF
>NA|TRBD1|TRBV27|TRBJ1-5
TGTGCCAGCAGTTCCCTTCACAGGGGAGTGGGTCAGCCCCAGCATTTT
CASSSLHRGVGQPQHF
>NA|NA|TRBV6-5|TRBJ1-2
TGTGCCAGCAGTTACGGGACACAGGGCTACACCTTC
CASSYGTQGYTF
>NA|NA|TRBV27|TRBJ2-7
TGTGCCAGCAGTTTGGTGGGGTCCTACGAGCAGTACTTC
CASSLVGSYEQYF
>NA|NA|TRBV9|TRBJ1-5
TGTGCCAGCAGCAAAGGGGGGGACAGCAATCAGCCCCAGCATTTT
CASSKGGDSNQPQHF
>NA|NA|TRBV4-1|TRBJ2-1
TGCGCCAGCAGCCAAGGAGACAGGTCAGCATACAATGAGCAGTTCTTC
CASSQGDRSAYNEQFF
>NA|TRBD2|TRBV27|TRBJ2-1
TGTGCCAGCAGTTTCAGGGCTAGCGGGAGCTCCTACAATGAGCAGTTCTTC
CASSFRASGSSYNEQFF
>NA|NA|TRBV27|TRBJ2-2
TGTGCCAGCAGTTTCCGCCTGGGAGTCGGGAACACCGGGGAGCTGTTTTTT
CASSFRLGVGNTGELFF
>once|NA|TRBV7-9|TRBJ1-4
TGTGCCAGCACCAACTCGGGACCGGAGGGGCTGTTTTTT
CASTNSGPEGLFF
>NA|TRBD2|TRBV28|TRBJ2-2
TGTGCCAGCAGTTCTTCTAGCGGGAGTTGGACCGGGGAGCTGTTTTTT
CASSSSSGSWTGELFF
>NA|TRBD1|TRBV7-7|TRBJ1-1
TGTGCTAGCAGTCCCGGGACAGGATTTGAAGCTTTCTTT
CASSPGTGFEAFF
>NA|NA|TRBV11-3|TRBJ2-1
TGTGCCAGCAGCTTAGGGGCCTACAATGAGCAGTTCTTC
CASSLGAYNEQFF
>once|TRBD1|TRBV5-1|TRBJ2-4
TGCGCCAGCAGCCTACCGACAGGGGTGGAAAACATTCAGTACTTC
CASSLPTGVENIQYF
>NA|TRBD1|TRBV5-6|TRBJ1-2
TGTGCCAGCAGCTCGGGACAGGGGGCGTATGGCTACACCTTC
CASSSGQGAYGYTF
>NA|NA|TRBV27|TRBJ2-3
TGTGCCAGCAGGCTCCTCAGCACAGATACGCAGTATTTT
CASRLLSTDTQYF
>NA|TRBD1|TRBV5-1|TRBJ1-4
TGCGCCAGCAGCAGAGGACAGGGGACCGACAATGAAAAACTGTTTTTT
CASSRGQGTDNEKLFF